Below, 14 T cell receptor beta chains from the same sample are listed, as sequenced in a study of cytomegalovirus exposure and HLA in healthy donors. It was with 60 Vbeta and 13 Jbeta primers that the PCR ran. TCRdb's copy holds only in-frame clones and misses some; the assay was immunoSEQ multiplex PCR. Among under 200,000 clones listed, roughly 80% were seen once. Sequenced material: PBMCs. Every receptor here comes from a human donor in good health.

This clone was recorded only once. The chain links TRBV4-2 to TRBJ1-2; 7 nucleotides align to TRBD1. The V and J ends lost 3 bases and 8 bases, in that order; junction bases with no gene match: 9. Germline loops: CDR1 LGHNA, CDR2 YNFKEQ. The CDR3 sequence is 14 residues long. The CDR3 spells CASSQGRQGWGYTF. DNA for the CDR3: TGTGCCAGCAGCCAGGGGAGACAGGGTTGGGGCTACACCTTC.

This clone was found a few times. V and J are TRBV4-1 and TRBJ1-1, with D perhaps TRBD1 (6 bases). V lost 4 bases and J lost 5, with 23 bases in between. The CDR3 runs to 17 residues. Germline V gives CDR1 MGHRA, CDR2 YSYEKL. In DNA form, the CDR3 reads TGCGCCAGCAGCCCTCCCCGGGACACCCTGTCGGCAACTGAAGCTTTCTTT. Its translation is CASSPPRDTLSATEAFF.

The V call is TRBV7-6, the J call TRBJ1-1, with D possibly TRBD1 on 5 matching bases. Trimming cost V 2 bases and J 1 base, with 17 bases left between them. Germline V gene lookup returns CDR1 SGHVS and CDR2 FNYEAQ. The CDR3 has 17 amino acids. The CDR3 DNA follows: TGTGCCAGCAGCTTAAGCGGGGGACGGGGGGAGAACACTGAAGCTTTCTTT. Its translation: CASSLSGGRGENTEAFF.

V usage is TRBV5-1 and J usage is TRBJ2-1, with D perhaps matching TRBD1 (6 bases). CDR3 size: 16 residues. The ends were cut back, 3 bases at V and 5 bases at J, with 18 bases in the middle. The germline gives CDR1 SGHRS, CDR2 YFSETQ. The CDR3 reads CASSSPVGDINNEQFF. The DNA for the CDR3 is TGCGCCAGCAGCTCTCCCGTCGGGGACATAAACAATGAGCAGTTCTTC.

This clone is classed as medium-sized. The rearrangement joins TRBV5-1 to TRBJ1-1, with TRBD1 identical over 8 bases. There are 15 residues in the CDR3. J lost 4 bases, V lost 4 bases, and 9 bases had no gene match. From germline, CDR1 is SGHRS and CDR2 YFSETQ. The CDR3 region has the DNA TGCGCCAGCAGCCTACAGGGGACAGGAGTCACTGAAGCTTTCTTT. Its translation is CASSLQGTGVTEAFF. The full variable domain, with the rest looked up from reference TRBV5-1 and TRBJ1-1, is KAGVTQTPRYLIKTRGQQVTLSCSPISGHRSVSWYQQTPGQGLQFLFEYFSETQRNKGNFPGRFSGRQFSNSRSEMNVSTLELGDSALYLCASSLQGTGVTEAFFGQGTRLTVV.

The V and J genes are TRBV5-6 and TRBJ2-7; D is unclear. The germline V and J ends were trimmed by 4 bases and 2 bases, with 22 bases remaining between them. CDR1 SGHDT and CDR2 YYEEEE come from the germline V gene. The CDR3 spans 17 residues. The CDR3 here is CASSKKRTEKKTYEQYF. Here the CDR3 DNA reads TGTGCCAGCAGCAAGAAACGAACGGAGAAAAAAACCTACGAGCAGTACTTC.

This chain's CDR3 is CATSRVEDRRGYTF. The CDR3 DNA reads TGTGCCACCAGCAGAGTTGAGGATCGTCGTGGCTACACCTTC. This chain connects TRBV15 to TRBJ1-2; D is unresolved. Trimming stripped 1 base from V and 7 bases from J, with 13 bases between. CDR1 and CDR2 (germline): LNHNV, YYDKDF (reference sequence). This CDR3 spans 14 amino acids.

CDR3 DNA: TGCGCCAGCAGCCAAGAGGAGGGGGGGGTTCAGCCCCAGCATTTT. Translated, it gives CASSQEEGGVQPQHF. The chain combines TRBV4-3 with TRBJ1-5; tentative D call: TRBD1 (6 bases). Trimming stripped 0 bases from V and 6 bases from J, with 12 bases between. The germline V gene has CDR1 LGHNA and CDR2 YSLEER. The CDR3 has 15 amino acids.

The V call is TRBV9, the J call TRBJ1-2; D gene uncertain. Germline CDR1 and CDR2: SGDLS and YYNGEE. The CDR3 runs to 17 residues. V lost 0 bases to trimming and J lost 1 base, with 16 bases between them. Here the CDR3 reads CASSVGEVRSNNYGYTF. For the CDR3, the DNA is TGTGCCAGCAGCGTAGGGGAGGTCAGAAGTAATAACTATGGCTACACCTTC.

CDR3 protein: CASSLGLAGGYTDTQYF. The CDR3 DNA reads as TGTGCCAGCAGCTTGGGGTTAGCGGGGGGCTACACAGATACGCAGTATTTT. This chain uses TRBV5-4 with TRBJ2-3; 10 nucleotides line up with TRBD2. Unmatched junction bases numbered 6, after V lost 0 bases and J lost 2 bases. This CDR3 is built from 17 residues. Germline loops: CDR1 SGHNT, CDR2 YYREEE (reference sequence). The full variable domain, completed using reference TRBV5-4 and TRBJ2-3, is ETGVTQSPTHLIKTRGQQVTLRCSSQSGHNTVSWYQQALGQGPQFIFQYYREEENGRGNFPPRFSGLQFPNYSSELNVNALELDDSALYLCASSLGLAGGYTDTQYFGPGTRLTVL.

This chain joins TRBV7-2 and TRBJ2-5, with 11 nucleotides matching TRBD2. This CDR3 is built from 13 residues. Trimming at V came to 5 bases and at J to 11 bases, leaving 7 bases not matched to a gene. Germline values: CDR1 SGHTA, CDR2 FQGNSA. CDR3 coding DNA: TGTGCCAGCAGCGTTAGCGGGGGGGTAGAGCAGTACTTC. Translating it yields CASSVSGGVEQYF. Drawing the rest from reference TRBV7-2 and TRBJ2-5, the complete variable domain is GAGVSQSPSNKVTEKGKDVELRCDPISGHTALYWYRQSLGQGLEFLIYFQGNSAPDKSGLPSDRFSAERTGGSVSTLTIQRTQQEDSAVYLCASSVSGGVEQYFGPGTRLLVL.

This clone was found once. The chain uses TRBV10-3 and TRBJ2-5; 8 nucleotides match TRBD1. CDR1 and CDR2 (germline): ENHRY, SYGVKD. The CDR3 contains 14 residues. V was clipped by 10 bases and J by 4 bases; unmatched bases: 11. The CDR3 protein is CATRAGGLRETQYF. CDR3 bases: TGTGCCACTCGAGCAGGGGGCTTAAGAGAGACCCAGTACTTC.

This chain connects TRBV6-6 to TRBJ2-2, with TRBD2 matching over 8 bases. J gave up 0 bases and V 4 bases, and 4 bases lay outside the gene matches. Germline CDR1 is MNHNY and CDR2 is SVGAGI (reference sequence). CDR3 length: 16 residues. As DNA, the CDR3 is TGTGCCAGCAGTTCCCAAGCGGGGGCGAACACCGGGGAGCTGTTTTTT. Translation: CASSSQAGANTGELFF.

This chain uses TRBV2 with TRBJ1-1; D perhaps matches TRBD1 (5 bases). The V gene lost 1 base and the J gene lost 6 bases, with 12 bases spanning the gap. The germline V gene encodes CDR1 SNHLY and CDR2 FYNNEI. The CDR3 is made up of 14 amino acids. The CDR3 DNA reads TGTGCCAGCAGTGAAGGTTCCGGGGGGGCTGAAGCTTTCTTT. As protein: CASSEGSGGAEAFF.